These 28 T cell receptor beta chains came from one sample sequenced in a study of T cells after posttransplantation cyclophosphamide. Sequencing used immunoSEQ multiplex PCR; TCRdb keeps in-frame clones, though not all of them. The data contain about 47,000 clones, around nine tenths of them singletons. Sequencing was performed on PBMCs. The receptors stem from a woman aged 45-60 years in good health and a related stem cell transplant donor.

This chain links TRBV7-2 with TRBJ1-6; maybe TRBD1 (6 bases). V was cut by 3 bases and J by 9 bases, with 18 bases left in between. Germline assignment: CDR1 SGHTA and CDR2 FQGNSA. This CDR3 is built from 16 residues. Here the CDR3 DNA reads TGTGCCAGCAGCTTTCTCGTGAGGGGGGAGGGTTCACCCCTCCACTTT. Its translation is CASSFLVRGEGSPLHF.

The gene calls are TRBV11-2 and TRBJ1-1; D gene unclear. Between the trimmed V and J ends, which lost 4 bases and 4 bases, there was a span of 19 bases. The CDR3 spans 16 residues. Germline lookup yields CDR1 SGHAT and CDR2 FQNNGV. CDR3 bases: TGTGCCAGCAGCTCCCTGGGAGGGATCGTGAGCACTGAAGCTTTCTTT. It specifies CASSSLGGIVSTEAFF. The complete variable domain, with remaining parts taken from reference TRBV11-2 and TRBJ1-1, reads EAGVAQSPRYKIIEKRQSVAFWCNPISGHATLYWYQQILGQGPKLLIQFQNNGVVDDSQLPKDRFSAERLKGVDSTLKIQPAKLEDSAVYLCASSSLGGIVSTEAFFGQGTRLTVV.

About this clone: At one boundary the junction diverges from the germline segment, which might be a read error. Distinct nucleotide sequences in the sample also encode this CDR3. This chain uses TRBV2 with TRBJ1-2; no firm D call. Germline V CDR1 and CDR2: SNHLY, FYNNEI. CDR3 length: 13 residues. The CDR3 DNA reads TGTGCCAGTAGTGAAAAGAGGAGGGTCGGCTACACCTTC. Protein: CASSEKRRVGYTF.

The chain is built from TRBV2 and TRBJ2-5; D remains unclear. The CDR3 is 13 amino acids. Between the trimmed V and J ends, which lost 2 bases and 4 bases, there was a span of 8 bases. The germline gives CDR1 SNHLY, CDR2 FYNNEI. The CDR3 bases are TGTGCCAGCAGTGAACTAGGTCGAGAGACCCAGTACTTC. Translation: CASSELGRETQYF.

The V gene is TRBV11-2, the J gene TRBJ1-4; 8 bases are shared with TRBD1. V lost 4 bases, J lost 11 bases, and 9 bases stayed unmatched. The germline gives CDR1 SGHAT, CDR2 FQNNGV. The length of the CDR3 is 14 residues. CDR3 in DNA: TGTGCCAGCAGCTCGTTGACAGGGGAGGGGAAACTGTTTTTT. This gives the protein CASSSLTGEGKLFF.

The chain has TRBV11-2 and TRBJ2-5; 7 bases line up with TRBD2. Trimming removed 1 base from V and 5 bases from J; junction bases left unmatched: 10. The CDR3 extends over 16 amino acids. Germline V gene sequence: CDR1 SGHAT, CDR2 FQNNGV. As DNA, the CDR3 is TGTGCCAGCAGCTTAGTTCCTAGCGGAGGTGGGGAGACCCAGTACTTC. It specifies CASSLVPSGGGETQYF. Supplemented by reference TRBV11-2 and TRBJ2-5, the full variable domain reads EAGVAQSPRYKIIEKRQSVAFWCNPISGHATLYWYQQILGQGPKLLIQFQNNGVVDDSQLPKDRFSAERLKGVDSTLKIQPAKLEDSAVYLCASSLVPSGGGETQYFGPGTRLLVL.

The rearrangement joins TRBV5-1 to TRBJ1-2; TRBD1 agrees at 9 bases. This CDR3 is 16 amino acids long. Germline CDR1 reads SGHRS; CDR2 reads YFSETQ. J gave up 2 bases and V 5 bases, and 10 bases lay outside the gene matches. CDR3 in DNA: TGCGCCAGCAGGGAGCCCTACAGGGGGCAGAACTATGGCTACACCTTC. Amino acid sequence: CASREPYRGQNYGYTF.

This chain connects TRBV27 to TRBJ2-7; 7 nucleotides agree with TRBD2. Germline values: CDR1 MNHEY, CDR2 SMNVEV (reference sequence). The CDR3 has 13 amino acids. V trimming: 8 bases; J trimming: 2 bases; junction bases outside the gene matches: 6. CDR3 DNA: TGTGCCAGCGGGAGGGGTCGAACCTACGAGCAGTACTTC. It is translated as CASGRGRTYEQYF.

The V gene is TRBV11-2, the J gene TRBJ2-7, with 9 bases lining up with TRBD1. In germline, CDR1 is SGHAT, CDR2 FQNNGV. J was trimmed by 3 bases and V by 5 bases; bases with no gene match: 8. The CDR3 length is 15 residues. Written as DNA, the CDR3 is TGTGCCAGCAGCCCGATCCGGGGACAGGGCTACGAGCAGTACTTC. This sequence encodes CASSPIRGQGYEQYF.

This sequence joins TRBV27 and TRBJ1-2, with TRBD1 as a possible D gene (6 bases). The CDR3 covers 16 residues. The germline gives CDR1 MNHEY, CDR2 SMNVEV (reference sequence). Trimming took 6 bases from V and 5 from J, leaving 22 bases between them. Here the CDR3 reads CASRPAGARGTYGYTF. DNA for the CDR3: TGTGCCAGCAGACCCGCGGGGGCGAGGGGCACATATGGCTACACCTTC.

The CDR3 DNA follows: TGCGCCAGCAGCTTGGGACAGGGGCTGGGCGGCTACACCTTC. Protein product: CASSLGQGLGGYTF. The chain combines TRBV5-1 with TRBJ1-2; the match to TRBD1 covers 8 bases. The V and J ends lost 0 bases and 8 bases, in that order; junction bases with no gene match: 6. From germline, CDR1 is SGHRS and CDR2 YFSETQ. The CDR3 runs 14 residues.

Turning to this clone: Sequence at one end of the junction differs from germline and may be a read error. This chain uses TRBV7-7 with TRBJ2-3; 14 bases fit TRBD2. The CDR3 length is 17 residues. Germline CDR1 and CDR2: SSHAT and FNYEAQ (reference sequence). CDR3 bases: TGTGCTAGCAGCCGTGGGACTAGCGGGAGTGACACAGATACGCAGTATTTT. It codes for CASSRGTSGSDTDTQYF.

This clone was found once. This chain joins TRBV9 and TRBJ2-5; 11 positions agree with TRBD2. V shed 4 bases, J shed 7 bases, and the junction held 12 bases outside the gene matches. CDR1 and CDR2 from the germline V gene are SGDLS and YYNGEE. The CDR3 totals 16 residues. The CDR3 nucleotides read TGTGCCAGCAGCCCCGATCTAGCGGGAGGAGGCGGGACCCAGTACTTC. Protein: CASSPDLAGGGGTQYF.

The rearrangement uses TRBV4-2 and TRBJ1-1, with D uncertain. The germline V and J ends were trimmed by 0 bases and 6 bases, with 17 bases remaining between them. This CDR3 has 16 amino acids. Germline V lookup: CDR1 LGHNA, CDR2 YNFKEQ. The CDR3 is CASSQDPSGSYPEAFF. Written as DNA, the CDR3 is TGTGCCAGCAGCCAAGATCCCTCGGGTTCTTACCCTGAAGCTTTCTTT.

Here the CDR3 reads CASSGFGDQPQHF. The CDR3, as DNA: TGTGCCAGCAGTGGGTTCGGGGATCAGCCCCAGCATTTT. V gene TRBV2 combines with J gene TRBJ1-5, with D unclear. V was pared by 4 bases and J by 5 bases, with 9 bases between. The germline V gene has CDR1 SNHLY and CDR2 FYNNEI. The CDR3 runs to 13 residues.

V is TRBV18 and J is TRBJ1-6, with D perhaps TRBD1 (6 bases). The CDR3 is made up of 15 amino acids. Germline loops: CDR1 KGHSH, CDR2 LQKENI. Between the trimmed V and J ends, which lost 4 bases and 7 bases, there was a span of 14 bases. CDR3 protein: CASSLRTDQNSPLHF. The CDR3 coding sequence is TGTGCCAGCTCACTTCGGACAGATCAGAATTCACCCCTCCACTTT.

This chain joins TRBV4-1 and TRBJ1-6; D call uncertain. Germline CDR1 is MGHRA and CDR2 is YSYEKL. Trimming removed 3 bases at V and 7 bases at J, with 16 bases between. The CDR3 is 16 amino acids. The CDR3 reads CASSHPQTPLNSPLHF. The DNA of the CDR3 is TGCGCCAGCAGCCACCCACAGACGCCCTTAAATTCACCCCTCCACTTT.

The chain is built from TRBV2 and TRBJ1-4; TRBD1 matches 7 bases. After removal of 1 base from V and 1 base from J, the junction contained 0 bases not matched to a gene. Germline assignment: CDR1 SNHLY and CDR2 FYNNEI. This CDR3 contains 15 residues. As DNA, the CDR3 is TGTGCCAGCAGTGAAGGGGACAGAACTAATGAAAAACTGTTTTTT. This gives the protein CASSEGDRTNEKLFF. Looking up the rest from reference TRBV2 and TRBJ1-4 gives the full variable domain: EPEVTQTPSHQVTQMGQEVILRCVPISNHLYFYWYRQILGQKVEFLVSFYNNEISEKSEIFDDQFSVERPDGSNFTLKIRSTKLEDSAMYFCASSEGDRTNEKLFFGSGTQLSVL.

This chain links TRBV6-5 with TRBJ1-1, with TRBD1 as a possible D gene (5 bases). The CDR3 spans 13 residues. Looked up from germline, CDR1 is MNHEY and CDR2 is SVGAGI. The V and J ends lost 5 bases and 2 bases respectively, with 9 bases between them. The CDR3 sequence: CASSTDSNTEAFF. In DNA, the CDR3 is TGTGCCAGCAGTACTGACAGTAACACTGAAGCTTTCTTT.

The chain recombines TRBV19 with TRBJ2-2; the D is unclear. Trimming shortened V by 5 bases and J by 4 bases, and 14 bases separated the two germline ends. This CDR3 spans 15 amino acids. Germline V CDR1 and CDR2: LNHDA, SQIVND (reference sequence). This chain's CDR3 is CASSPGLRPTGELFF. The CDR3, as DNA: TGTGCCAGTAGTCCTGGGCTAAGGCCCACCGGGGAGCTGTTTTTT.

The gene calls are TRBV10-3 and TRBJ2-3, with 8 bases lining up with TRBD1. V gave up 6 bases and J gave up 0 bases; unmatched junction bases: 17. Germline assignment: CDR1 ENHRY and CDR2 SYGVKD. CDR3 length: 19 amino acids. CDR3 region: CAIRAGTGFTLTSTDTQYF. CDR3 DNA: TGTGCCATCAGAGCCGGGACAGGCTTCACCTTAACTAGCACAGATACGCAGTATTTT.

The chain couples TRBV6-1 to TRBJ1-2, with D perhaps TRBD1 (5 bases). This CDR3 is built from 15 residues. Germline CDR1 and CDR2: MNHNS and SASEGT. V lost 10 bases to trimming and J lost 4 bases, with 22 bases between them. CDR3 sequence: CAIPLTDNSFYGYTF. The CDR3 DNA reads as TGTGCCATCCCTTTGACAGACAACTCCTTCTATGGCTACACCTTC.

This rearrangement joins TRBV9 to TRBJ2-1, with D possibly matching TRBD2 (7 bases). V was cut by 4 bases and J by 7 bases, with 15 bases left in between. The germline CDR1 and CDR2 sequences are SGDLS and YYNGEE. The CDR3 sequence is 14 residues long. The DNA for the CDR3 is TGTGCCAGCAGCCTCGGGGGAGGGGGTAATGAGCAGTTCTTC. Translated, it gives CASSLGGGGNEQFF.

The chain couples TRBV19 to TRBJ1-3, with D possibly TRBD1 on 5 matching bases. The germline V and J ends were trimmed by 5 bases and 9 bases, with 17 bases remaining between them. The CDR3 extends over 14 amino acids. The germline V gene has CDR1 LNHDA and CDR2 SQIVND (reference sequence). This chain's CDR3 is CASSPQERQGTIYF. CDR3 DNA sequence: TGTGCCAGTAGTCCGCAGGAACGTCAGGGCACCATATATTTT.

J is TRBJ1-1 and V is TRBV14, with D unclear. CDR1 and CDR2 (germline): SGHDN, FVKESK. V lost 0 bases and J lost 2, with 4 bases in between. The CDR3 length is 13 residues. CDR3 amino acids: CASSQDFNTEAFF. Here the CDR3 DNA reads TGTGCCAGCAGCCAAGACTTCAACACTGAAGCTTTCTTT.

J is TRBJ2-3 and V is TRBV5-4; 9 nucleotides match TRBD2. Germline values: CDR1 SGHNT, CDR2 YYREEE (reference sequence). Trimming took 5 bases from V and 4 from J; bases not matched to a gene: 8. This CDR3 is built from 15 residues. This CDR3 is CASRIGGGASDTQYF. For the CDR3, the DNA is TGTGCCAGCAGAATTGGCGGGGGGGCGTCAGATACGCAGTATTTT.

As DNA, the CDR3 is TGTGCCAGCAACCCGAGAAGGGGGCGCGGGGAGACCCAGTACTTC. Translating gives CASNPRRGRGETQYF. The rearrangement joins TRBV6-5 to TRBJ2-5; 7 bases map to TRBD1. The CDR3 runs to 15 residues. V trimming: 7 bases; J trimming: 5 bases; junction bases outside the gene matches: 13. Germline V CDR1 and CDR2: MNHEY, SVGAGI.

The chain combines TRBV27 with TRBJ2-7; 10 bases line up with TRBD2. The CDR3 extends over 15 amino acids. V dropped 5 bases and J dropped 0; count of bases not matched to a gene: 4. Germline V CDR1 and CDR2: MNHEY, SMNVEV (reference sequence). The CDR3 spells CASSSGGASSYEQYF. CDR3 coding DNA: TGTGCCAGCAGTAGCGGGGGGGCGAGCTCCTACGAGCAGTACTTC.